What follows are 3 T cell receptor beta chains derived from one specimen sequenced in a study of T cell responses to AZD1222 COVID-19 vaccine. TCRdb keeps only in-frame clones here, not all; method: immunoSEQ multiplex PCR. The table includes about 94,000 clones, around 89% detected once. Source: peripheral blood, taken on day 0 of AZD1222 vaccination. The receptors originated from an adult in good health.

This chain connects TRBV2 to TRBJ2-4; 11 bases are shared with TRBD1. The CDR3 sequence is 16 residues long. V lost 8 bases and J lost 0; bases outside the gene matches: 6. In germline, CDR1 is SNHLY, CDR2 FYNNEI. CDR3 loop: CASRTGGQLAKNIQYF. The CDR3 bases are TGTGCCAGCCGGACAGGGGGCCAGCTAGCCAAAAACATTCAGTACTTC.

The chain couples TRBV5-6 to TRBJ1-4; 9 nucleotides line up with TRBD1. Germline V gene lookup returns CDR1 SGHDT and CDR2 YYEEEE. With 4 bases clipped from V and 2 bases from J, the junction kept 6 bases outside the gene matches. This CDR3 is built from 16 residues. CDR3 coding DNA: TGTGCCAGCAGCGGGACAGGGTGGGGGACTAATGAAAAACTGTTTTTT. Residues: CASSGTGWGTNEKLFF.

This clone was observed a handful of times. This chain uses TRBV19 with TRBJ1-5, with D tentatively TRBD1 (6 bases). The germline CDR1 and CDR2 sequences are LNHDA and SQIVND (reference sequence). V was pared by 1 base and J by 4 bases, with 11 bases between. The CDR3 has 15 amino acids. The CDR3 DNA is TGTGCCAGTAGTATAGTCGGGGGGCAGAATCAGCCCCAGCATTTT. Protein: CASSIVGGQNQPQHF.